Here is one T cell receptor (beta chain) with its context. Its antigen is as yet unknown. The V segment lost 9 bases and the J segment 7 bases; nucleotides outside the gene matches: 15. This CDR3 is built from 15 residues. The data are from a study of blood T cells in healthy people across ages. As for the study in general: Template switching picked up about one barcoded beta molecule for each two T cells.

For the second PCR, which ran for about 7 to 11 cycles, a sample-barcoded 5' primer and a J-beta primer mix were used. TCRdb re-analysed the 5' RACE reads in MiXCR, keeping a single row per CDR3 protein. Among approximately 1,700,000 distinct CDR3 sequences listed, approximately 39% were seen once. Donation came from healthy Caucasian individuals in Russia who were aged about 6 to 100. Whole-study findings and limits: For the donors, CMV status was unknown and possibly confounded expanded clonotype changes.

V usage is TRBV12-3 or TRBV12-4 and J usage is TRBJ1-2; 9 nucleotides align to TRBD1. Sequenced input: blood. This TCR derives from a human donor in good health. For the CDR3, the DNA is TGTGCCAGTCGGAACACAGGGGGCCGCGGATCTGGCTACACCTTC. Protein product: CASRNTGGRGSGYTF.